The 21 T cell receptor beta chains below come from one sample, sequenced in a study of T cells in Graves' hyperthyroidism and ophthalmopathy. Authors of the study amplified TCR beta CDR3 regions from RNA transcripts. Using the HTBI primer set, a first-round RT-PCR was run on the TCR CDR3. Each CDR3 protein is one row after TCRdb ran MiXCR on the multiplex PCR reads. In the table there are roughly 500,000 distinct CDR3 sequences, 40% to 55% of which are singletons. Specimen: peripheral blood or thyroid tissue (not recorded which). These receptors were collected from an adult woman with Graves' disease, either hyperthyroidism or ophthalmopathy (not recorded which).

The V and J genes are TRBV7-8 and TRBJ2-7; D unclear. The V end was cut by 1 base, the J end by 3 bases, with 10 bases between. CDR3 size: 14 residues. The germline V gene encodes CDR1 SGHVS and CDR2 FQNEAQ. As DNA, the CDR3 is TGTGCCAGCAGCTTAGGCCTCGAACGCTACGAGCAGTACTTC. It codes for CASSLGLERYEQYF.

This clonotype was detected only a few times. Here the CDR3 reads CASSPYSEEKLFF. The CDR3 region has the DNA TGTGCCAGCAGCCCTTACAGCGAAGAAAAACTGTTTTTT. V usage is TRBV28 and J usage is TRBJ1-4; no reliable D call. There are 13 residues in the CDR3. V lost 6 bases, J lost 8 bases, and 13 bases lay in between. The V gene's germline CDR1 is MDHEN and CDR2 SYDVKM.

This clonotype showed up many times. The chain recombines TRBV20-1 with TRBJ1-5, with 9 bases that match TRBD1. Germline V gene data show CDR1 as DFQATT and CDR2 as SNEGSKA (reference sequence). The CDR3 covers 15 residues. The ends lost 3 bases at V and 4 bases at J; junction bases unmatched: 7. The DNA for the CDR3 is TGCAGTGCTAGTCTCGGACAGGGGTCGAATCAGCCCCAGCATTTT. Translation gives CSASLGQGSNQPQHF.

CDR3 sequence reads: CAISEPDRVGSYEQYF. The DNA for the CDR3 is TGTGCCATCAGTGAGCCGGACAGGGTAGGGAGCTACGAGCAGTACTTC. The rearrangement joins TRBV10-3 to TRBJ2-7, with TRBD1 matching over 8 bases. CDR1 is ENHRY, CDR2 SYGVKD, per germline. The CDR3 extends over 16 amino acids. The V segment lost 2 bases and the J segment 3 bases; nucleotides outside the gene matches: 9.

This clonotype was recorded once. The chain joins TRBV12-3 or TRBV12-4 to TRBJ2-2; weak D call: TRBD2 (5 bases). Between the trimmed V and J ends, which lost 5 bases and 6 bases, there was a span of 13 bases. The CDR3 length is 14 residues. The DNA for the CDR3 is TGTGCCAGCAGTCCCGATGGGAGACCCGGGGAGCTGTTTTTT. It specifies CASSPDGRPGELFF.

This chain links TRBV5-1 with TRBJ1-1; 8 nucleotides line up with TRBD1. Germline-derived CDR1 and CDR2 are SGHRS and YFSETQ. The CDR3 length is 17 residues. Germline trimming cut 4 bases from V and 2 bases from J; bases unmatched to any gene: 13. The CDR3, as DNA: TGCGCCAGCAGCGTGCGTTCCGACAGGGGACGAAACACTGAAGCTTTCTTT. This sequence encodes CASSVRSDRGRNTEAFF.

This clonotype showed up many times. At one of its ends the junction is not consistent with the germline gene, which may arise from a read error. DNA of the CDR3: TGTGCTAGCAGCCGCTCTTGGGGGCAAGAGACCCAGTACTTC. Translated, it gives CASSRSWGQETQYF. The chain couples TRBV7-7 to TRBJ2-5, with D perhaps matching TRBD1 or TRBD2 (5 bases each). Germline-derived CDR1 and CDR2 are SSHAT and FNYEAQ (reference sequence). The CDR3 length is 14 residues. The variable domain in full, completed from reference TRBV7-7 and TRBJ2-5, reads GAGVSQSPRYKVTKRGQDVTLRCDPISSHATLYWYQQALGQGPEFLTYFNYEAQPDKSGLPSDRFSAERPEGSISTLTIQRTEQRDSAMYRCASSRSWGQETQYFGPGTRLLVL.

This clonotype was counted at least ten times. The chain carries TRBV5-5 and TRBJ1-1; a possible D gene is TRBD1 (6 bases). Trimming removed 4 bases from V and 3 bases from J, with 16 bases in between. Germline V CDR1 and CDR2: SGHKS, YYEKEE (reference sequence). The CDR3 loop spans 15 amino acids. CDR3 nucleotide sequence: TGTGCCAGCAGCGGAGGGAGGGGGGCGGACACTGAAGCTTTCTTT. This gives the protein CASSGGRGADTEAFF.

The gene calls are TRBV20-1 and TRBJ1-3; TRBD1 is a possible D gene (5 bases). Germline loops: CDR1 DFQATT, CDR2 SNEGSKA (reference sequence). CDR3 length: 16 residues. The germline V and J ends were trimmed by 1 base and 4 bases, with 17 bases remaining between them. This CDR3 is CSARAGGVGSGNTIYF. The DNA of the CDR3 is TGCAGTGCTAGAGCTGGGGGAGTGGGATCCGGAAACACCATATATTTT.

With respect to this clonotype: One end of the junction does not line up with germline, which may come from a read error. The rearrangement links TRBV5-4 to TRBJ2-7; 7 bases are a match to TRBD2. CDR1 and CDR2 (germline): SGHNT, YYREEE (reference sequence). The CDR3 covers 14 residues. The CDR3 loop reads CASSPTSDLDEQCF. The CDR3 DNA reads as TGTGCCAGCAGTCCTACTAGCGACTTAGACGAGCAGTGCTTC. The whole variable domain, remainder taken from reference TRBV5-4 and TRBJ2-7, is ETGVTQSPTHLIKTRGQQVTLRCSSQSGHNTVSWYQQALGQGPQFIFQYYREEENGRGNFPPRFSGLQFPNYSSELNVNALELDDSALYLCASSPTSDLDEQCFGPGTRLTVT.

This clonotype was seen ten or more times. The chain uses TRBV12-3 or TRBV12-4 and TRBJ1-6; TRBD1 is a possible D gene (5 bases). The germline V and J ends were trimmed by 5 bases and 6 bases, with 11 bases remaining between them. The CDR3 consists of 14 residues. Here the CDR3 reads CASSMTVRNSPLHF. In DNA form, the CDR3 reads TGTGCCAGCAGTATGACAGTGCGTAATTCACCCCTCCACTTT.

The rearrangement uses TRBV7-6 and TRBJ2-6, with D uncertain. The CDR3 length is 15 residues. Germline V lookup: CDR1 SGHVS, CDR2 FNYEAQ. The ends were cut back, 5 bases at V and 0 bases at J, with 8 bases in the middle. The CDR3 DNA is TGTGCCAGCAGCATAGACCTCTCTGGGGCCAACGTCCTGACTTTC. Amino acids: CASSIDLSGANVLTF.

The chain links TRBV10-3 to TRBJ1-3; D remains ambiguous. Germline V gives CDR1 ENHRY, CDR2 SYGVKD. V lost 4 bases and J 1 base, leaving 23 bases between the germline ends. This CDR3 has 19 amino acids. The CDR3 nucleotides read TGTGCCATCAGTGTTAGTTCGAGTGTTACGGTTTTATCTGGAAACACCATATATTTT. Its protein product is CAISVSSSVTVLSGNTIYF.

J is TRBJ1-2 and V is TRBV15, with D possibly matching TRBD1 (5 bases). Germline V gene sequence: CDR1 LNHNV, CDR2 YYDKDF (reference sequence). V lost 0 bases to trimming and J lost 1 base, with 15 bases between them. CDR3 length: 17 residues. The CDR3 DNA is TGTGCCACCAGCAGAGACCCCAGACAGCAAAATAACTATGGCTACACCTTC. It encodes CATSRDPRQQNNYGYTF.

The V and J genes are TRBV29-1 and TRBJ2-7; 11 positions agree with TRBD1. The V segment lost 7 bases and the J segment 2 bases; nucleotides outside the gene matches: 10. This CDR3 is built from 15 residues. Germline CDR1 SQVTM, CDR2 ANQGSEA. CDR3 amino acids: CSARPGGQGAYEQYF. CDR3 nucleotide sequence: TGCAGCGCCCGCCCGGGGGGACAGGGGGCCTACGAGCAGTACTTC.

As DNA, the CDR3 is TGTGCCAGCAGCCCAGTTTCGGGTGGGAACACCATATATTTT. Its protein product is CASSPVSGGNTIYF. The chain combines TRBV7-2 with TRBJ1-3; D unclear. CDR3 size: 14 residues. V lost 5 bases, J lost 7 bases, and 15 bases lay in between. Germline V gene sequence: CDR1 SGHTA, CDR2 FQGNSA.

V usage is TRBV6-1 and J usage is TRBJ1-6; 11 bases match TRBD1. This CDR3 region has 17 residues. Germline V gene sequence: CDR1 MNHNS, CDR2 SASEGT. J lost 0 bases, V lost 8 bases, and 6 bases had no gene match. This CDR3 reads CASLTGTGGSYNSPLHF. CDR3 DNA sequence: TGTGCCAGCCTAACCGGGACAGGGGGCTCCTATAATTCACCCCTCCACTTT.

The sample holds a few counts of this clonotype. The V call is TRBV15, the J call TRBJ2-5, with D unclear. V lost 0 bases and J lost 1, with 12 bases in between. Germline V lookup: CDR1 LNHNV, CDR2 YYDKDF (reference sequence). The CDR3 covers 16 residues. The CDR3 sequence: CATSRDERLIQETQYF. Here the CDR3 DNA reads TGTGCCACCAGCAGAGATGAGAGACTTATCCAAGAGACCCAGTACTTC.

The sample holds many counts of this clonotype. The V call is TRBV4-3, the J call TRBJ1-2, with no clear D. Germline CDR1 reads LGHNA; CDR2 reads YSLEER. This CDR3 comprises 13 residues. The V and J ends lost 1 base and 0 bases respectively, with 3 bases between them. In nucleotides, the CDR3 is TGCGCCAGCAGCCAAGCAGCTAACTATGGCTACACCTTC. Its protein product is CASSQAANYGYTF.

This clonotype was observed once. The CDR3 coding sequence is TGTGCCAGCGTCCCCCGATACACTGAAGCTTTCTTT. Translating it yields CASVPRYTEAFF. The chain uses TRBV25-1 and TRBJ1-1, with D unclear. Trimming left V 8 bases short and J 3 bases short, with 10 bases between. This CDR3 spans 12 amino acids. Germline CDR1 MGHDK, CDR2 SYGVNS.

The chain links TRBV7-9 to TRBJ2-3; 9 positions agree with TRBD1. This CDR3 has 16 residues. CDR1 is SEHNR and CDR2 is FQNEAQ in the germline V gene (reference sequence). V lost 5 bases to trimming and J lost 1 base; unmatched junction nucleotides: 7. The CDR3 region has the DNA TGTGCCAGCAGCCCAGCCGGACAGGGGCGCACAGATACGCAGTATTTT. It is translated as CASSPAGQGRTDTQYF.